Listed here are 12 T cell receptor beta chains from one sample, sequenced in a study of regulatory T cells in long-lasting Graves disease. The time point here: newly diagnosed GD, antithyroid drugs for less than 3 months. The authors made the TCR library using RNA they extracted from PBMCs. Both iRepertoire HTBI primers and Arm-PCR of CDR3 regions were used to build the TCR beta libraries. TCRdb independently ran MiXCR on the multiplex PCR reads; one entry per CDR3 protein. This sample yields 240,000 or so distinct CDR3 sequences, of which 20% are seen a single time; approximately 14% belongs to the top ten. This sample comprised peripheral blood mononuclear cells (PBMCs), obtained at new diagnosis, from a patient treated with antithyroid drugs. The receptors were sampled from a female donor with Graves disease.

This clonotype occurred many times. The rearrangement uses TRBV20-1 and TRBJ2-1; TRBD2 agrees at 8 bases. This CDR3 region has 13 residues. In germline, CDR1 is DFQATT, CDR2 SNEGSKA (reference sequence). V was pared by 5 bases and J by 6 bases, with 6 bases of the junction left unmatched. CDR3 loop: CSARTSFGNEQFF. CDR3 nucleotides: TGCAGTGCTCGGACTAGCTTTGGCAATGAGCAGTTCTTC.

Concerning this clonotype: A far larger clone is off by one base, so a read error is likely. The chain combines TRBV20-1 with TRBJ2-5, with D perhaps assigned TRBD1 or TRBD2 (5 bases each). The CDR3 spans 13 residues. Germline V gene sequence: CDR1 DFQATT, CDR2 SNEGSKA (reference sequence). Trimming removed 6 bases from V and 11 bases from J, with 22 bases in between. In nucleotides, the CDR3 is TGCAGTGCCACTGACAGCGGTTGGGATGAGCAGTACTTC. Protein sequence: CSATDSGWDEQYF.

This clonotype was counted ten times or more. V and J are TRBV4-1 and TRBJ2-3; 7 bases align to TRBD1. This CDR3 region has 16 residues. The trim removed 2 bases at V and 2 bases at J, leaving 7 bases unmatched. Germline V lookup: CDR1 MGHRA, CDR2 YSYEKL. The CDR3 protein is CASSQKTGAITDTQYF. CDR3 nucleotides: TGCGCCAGCAGCCAAAAAACAGGGGCAATCACAGATACGCAGTATTTT.

This clonotype was picked up a small number of times. The V and J genes are TRBV12-5 and TRBJ1-4, with a weak D call TRBD1 (5 bases). CDR1 is LGHNT and CDR2 is FRNRAP in the germline V gene. The V end was cut by 1 base, the J end by 7 bases, with 16 bases between. The CDR3 sequence is 16 residues long. The CDR3 DNA is TGTGCTAGTGGTTTGGGCTTGGGGCGCCGGAGTGAAAAACTGTTTTTT. Translating gives CASGLGLGRRSEKLFF. The full variable domain, completed using reference TRBV12-5 and TRBJ1-4, is DARVTQTPRHKVTEMGQEVTMRCQPILGHNTVFWYRQTMMQGLELLAYFRNRAPLDDSGMPKDRFSAEMPDATLATLKIQPSEPRDSAVYFCASGLGLGRRSEKLFFGSGTQLSVL.

For this clonotype: A much bigger clone sits one base away, suggesting this may be a read error. The V gene is TRBV7-2, the J gene TRBJ2-7; TRBD1 agrees at 9 bases. Germline CDR1 and CDR2: SGHTA and FQGNSA. The CDR3 consists of 16 residues. CDR3 residues: CVSSQFAGTGLYEQYF. CDR3 nucleotides: TGTGTCAGCAGCCAATTCGCCGGGACAGGGCTCTACGAGCAGTACTTC.

This sequence joins TRBV7-9 and TRBJ2-1; 10 bases fit TRBD2. The CDR3 is 17 amino acids. Germline assignment: CDR1 SEHNR and CDR2 FQNEAQ (reference sequence). V trimming: 2 bases; J trimming: 9 bases; junction bases outside the gene matches: 13. The DNA of the CDR3 is TGTGCCAGCAGCTTATCGCGCACTAGCGGGGACCCGGTTGAGCAGTTCTTC. It specifies CASSLSRTSGDPVEQFF. Based on the CDR3 plus reference TRBV7-9 and TRBJ2-1, the full variable domain is DTGVSQNPRHKITKRGQNVTFRCDPISEHNRLYWYRQTLGQGPEFLTYFQNEAQLEKSRLLSDRFSAERPKGSFSTLEIQRTEQGDSAMYLCASSLSRTSGDPVEQFFGPGTRLTVL.

This clonotype has a count of ten or more. This chain uses TRBV4-1 with TRBJ2-7, with TRBD1 matching 8 bases. The ends lost 4 bases at V and 7 bases at J; junction bases unmatched: 6. The CDR3 covers 13 residues. Germline values: CDR1 MGHRA, CDR2 YSYEKL. The CDR3 coding sequence is TGCGCCAGCAGCCCAGGACAGGGTGGAGAGCAGTACTTC. Protein product: CASSPGQGGEQYF.

This clonotype showed up many times. The J gene is TRBJ2-1, the V gene TRBV20-1, with D hard to call. Germline loops: CDR1 DFQATT, CDR2 SNEGSKA (reference sequence). The length of the CDR3 is 11 residues. In DNA, the CDR3 is TGCAGCGCAATAGAGATCAATGAGCAGTTCTTC. Residues: CSAIEINEQFF.

The sample holds many counts of this clonotype. The chain uses TRBV7-2 and TRBJ1-1; 7 bases fit TRBD1. In germline, CDR1 is SGHTA, CDR2 FQGNSA. CDR3 length: 16 amino acids. Germline trimming cut 4 bases from V and 0 bases from J; bases unmatched to any gene: 8. In DNA, the CDR3 is TGTGCCAGCAGCTATCAATCGGACAGGCTGAACACTGAAGCTTTCTTT. Translation gives CASSYQSDRLNTEAFF.

This clonotype showed up many times. The chain recombines TRBV3-1 with TRBJ2-5; no firm D call. This CDR3 contains 12 residues. Germline loops: CDR1 LGHDT, CDR2 YNNKEL (reference sequence). Between the trimmed V and J ends, which lost 2 bases and 6 bases, there was a span of 7 bases. The CDR3 coding sequence is TGTGCCAGCAGCCAATTGGCCCAGACCCAGTACTTC. It specifies CASSQLAQTQYF.

A note on this clonotype: This may stem from a read error, because a much larger clone lies one nucleotide away. This sequence joins TRBV28 and TRBJ2-1; D possibly corresponds to TRBD2 (5 bases). Germline loops: CDR1 MDHEN, CDR2 SYDVKM. Trimming pared 3 bases from V and 12 bases from J, leaving 21 bases between. The CDR3 length is 15 residues. CDR3 region: CASSFVASQARGQFF. CDR3 DNA: TGTGCCAGCAGTTTTGTGGCTAGCCAAGCTCGGGGGCAGTTCTTC.

This clonotype was recorded a few times. The chain uses TRBV4-3 and TRBJ2-3; D could derive from TRBD1 or TRBD2 (5 bases each). V lost 4 bases and J 5 bases, leaving 13 bases between the germline ends. Germline CDR1 reads LGHNA; CDR2 reads YSLEER. The CDR3 has 14 residues. CDR3 in DNA: TGCGCCAGCAGCCCCCGGGACCGGGGAGATACGCAGTATTTT. Amino acids: CASSPRDRGDTQYF.